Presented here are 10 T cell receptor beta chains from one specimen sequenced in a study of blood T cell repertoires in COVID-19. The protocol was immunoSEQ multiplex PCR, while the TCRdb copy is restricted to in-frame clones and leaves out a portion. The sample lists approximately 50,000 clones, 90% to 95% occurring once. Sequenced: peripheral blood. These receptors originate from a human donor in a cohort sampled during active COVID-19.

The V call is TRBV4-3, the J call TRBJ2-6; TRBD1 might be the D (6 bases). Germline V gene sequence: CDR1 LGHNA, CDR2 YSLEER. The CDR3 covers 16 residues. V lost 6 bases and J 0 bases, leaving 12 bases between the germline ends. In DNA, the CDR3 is TGCGCCAGCAGTCAGGACAGTTACTCTGGGGCCAACGTCCTGACTTTC. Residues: CASSQDSYSGANVLTF.

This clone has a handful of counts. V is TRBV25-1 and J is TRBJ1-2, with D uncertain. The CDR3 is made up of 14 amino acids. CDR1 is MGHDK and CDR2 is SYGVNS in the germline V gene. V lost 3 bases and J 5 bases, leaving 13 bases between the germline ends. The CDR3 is CASSDGLPTYGYTF. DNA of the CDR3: TGTGCCAGCAGTGACGGTCTACCGACTTATGGCTACACCTTC.

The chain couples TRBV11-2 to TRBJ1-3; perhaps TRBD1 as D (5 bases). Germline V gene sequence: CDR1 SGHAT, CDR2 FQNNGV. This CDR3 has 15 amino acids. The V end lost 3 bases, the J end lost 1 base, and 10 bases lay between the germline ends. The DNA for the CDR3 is TGTGCCAGCAGCTTTCTCGGGGGATCTGGAAACACCATATATTTT. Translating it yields CASSFLGGSGNTIYF.

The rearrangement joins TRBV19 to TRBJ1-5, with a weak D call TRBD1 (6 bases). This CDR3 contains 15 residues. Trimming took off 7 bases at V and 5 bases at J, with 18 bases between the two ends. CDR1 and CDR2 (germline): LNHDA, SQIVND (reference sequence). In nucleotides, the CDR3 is TGTGCCAGTAAAACGACCGGACAGCAGGATCAGCCCCAGCATTTT. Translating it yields CASKTTGQQDQPQHF.

DNA for the CDR3: TGTGCCAGTAGTATTGAGAGGACTGAAGCTTTCTTT. Residues: CASSIERTEAFF. This chain links TRBV19 with TRBJ1-1; D call uncertain. Germline CDR1 LNHDA, CDR2 SQIVND (reference sequence). CDR3 length: 12 amino acids. The V and J ends lost 3 bases and 5 bases respectively, with 7 bases between them.

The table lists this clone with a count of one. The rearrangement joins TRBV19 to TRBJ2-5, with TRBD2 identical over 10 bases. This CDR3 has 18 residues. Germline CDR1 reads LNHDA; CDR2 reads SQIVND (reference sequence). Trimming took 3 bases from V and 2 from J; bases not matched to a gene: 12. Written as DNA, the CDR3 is TGTGCCAGTAGTATCCGGACTAGCGGTTGGGGGGAGCAAGAGACCCAGTACTTC. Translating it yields CASSIRTSGWGEQETQYF.

CDR3 residues: CASSRQQNRERGYF. The CDR3 nucleotides are TGTGCCAGCTCACGTCAGCAAAACAGGGAAAGGGGGTATTTT. The chain joins TRBV18 to TRBJ2-3, with a weak D call TRBD1 (6 bases). The CDR3 consists of 14 residues. The V gene's germline CDR1 is KGHSH and CDR2 LQKENI. Trimming stripped 4 bases from V and 14 bases from J, with 22 bases between.

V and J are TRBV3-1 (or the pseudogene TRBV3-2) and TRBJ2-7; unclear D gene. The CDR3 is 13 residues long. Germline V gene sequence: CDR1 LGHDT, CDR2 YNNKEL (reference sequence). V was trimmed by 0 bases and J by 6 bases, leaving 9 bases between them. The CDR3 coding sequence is TGTGCCAGCAGCCAAGAAATGTCTTCCGAGCAGTACGTC. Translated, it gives CASSQEMSSEQYV.

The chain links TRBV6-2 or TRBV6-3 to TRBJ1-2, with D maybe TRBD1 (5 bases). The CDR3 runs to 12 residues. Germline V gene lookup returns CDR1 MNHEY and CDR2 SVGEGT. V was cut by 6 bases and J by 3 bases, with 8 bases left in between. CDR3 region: CASSEGDYGYTF. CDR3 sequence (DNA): TGTGCCAGCAGCGAAGGGGACTATGGCTACACCTTC.

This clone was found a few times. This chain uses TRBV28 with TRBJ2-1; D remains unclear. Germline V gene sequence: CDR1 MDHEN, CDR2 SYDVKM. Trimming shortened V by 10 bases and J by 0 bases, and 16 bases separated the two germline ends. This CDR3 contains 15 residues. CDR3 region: CATILGRSSYNEQFF. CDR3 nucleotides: TGTGCCACCATCCTCGGTCGAAGCTCCTACAATGAGCAGTTCTTC.